The 4 T cell receptor beta chains below come from one sample, sequenced in a study of human T cells and chemical hapten exposure. Each CDR3 protein is one row after TCRdb ran MiXCR on the RACE reads. The sample consists of about 85,000 distinct CDR3 sequences, 8.5% of them appearing once. The time point denotes: pre-sensitization, week 0. Treatment meaning: therapeutic diphenylcyclopropenone sensitization with weekly scalp DPC. This sample comprised whole blood, obtained in connection with sensitization to the hapten diphenylcyclopropenone (DPC). The receptors derive from a middle-aged man with alopecia areata. Some clones in this sample may be carry-over from other donors' samples.

V gene TRBV20-1 combines with J gene TRBJ1-5, with TRBD1 as a possible D gene (5 bases). Trimming removed 5 bases from V and 10 bases from J, with 21 bases in between. Germline CDR1 reads DFQATT; CDR2 reads SNEGSKA (reference sequence). The CDR3 sequence is 14 residues long. CDR3: CSAPKDGTLGPQHF. In nucleotides, the CDR3 is TGCAGTGCTCCGAAAGACGGGACGTTGGGACCCCAGCATTTT.

Details on this clonotype: The junction shows a germline mismatch at one end, possibly a read error. The V and J genes are TRBV4-2 and TRBJ2-1; 8 bases fit TRBD2. Germline CDR1 LGHNA, CDR2 YNFKEQ. The CDR3 has 17 amino acids. Written as DNA, the CDR3 is TGTACCAGCAGCCAAGAGGCAGCAGCGGGAGAAGGCAATGAGCAGTTCTTC. This gives the protein CTSSQEAAAGEGNEQFF.

This clonotype was detected only a few times. This CDR3 is CSAVAGAYSNQPQHF. The CDR3 DNA follows: TGCAGTGCTGTGGCGGGGGCTTATAGCAATCAGCCCCAGCATTTT. This chain uses TRBV20-1 with TRBJ1-5; D is possibly TRBD1 (6 bases). CDR1 DFQATT and CDR2 SNEGSKA come from the germline V gene (reference sequence). The CDR3 length is 15 residues. Trimming cost V 5 bases and J 0 bases, with 14 bases left between them.

In the case of this clonotype: Since a much larger clone is just one base distant, this may be a read error. The chain combines TRBV4-2 with TRBJ2-3; D is unresolved. Germline CDR1 LGHNA, CDR2 YNFKEQ. The CDR3 consists of 16 residues. CDR3 protein: CASNQGGSLSTDTQYF. DNA of the CDR3: TGTGCCAGCAACCAAGGTGGAAGCCTTAGCACAGATACGCAGTATTTT.